This is a list of T cell receptor beta chains from one sample in a study of cytomegalovirus exposure and HLA in healthy donors. Clones were sequenced by immunoSEQ multiplex PCR, and TCRdb holds only the in-frame ones, with some missing. The sample has around 160,000 clones; roughly 66% are singletons. The specimen was PBMCs. The receptors shown here come from a woman aged 18-35 years in good health and CMV-seronegative. The CDR3 runs from the conserved cysteine through the conserved F or W. A D gene is named only where the DNA matches it firmly. A row's size may be missing; if present it is once, few, many or a size class.

d_call	j_call	clone_size	v_call	cdr3_nt	cdr3_aa
-	TRBJ2-7	-	TRBV6-1	TGTGCCAGCAGTGAAGCGGGGCCCGGCGAGCAGTACTTC	CASSEAGPGEQYF
TRBD1	TRBJ2-3	-	TRBV5-5	TGTGCCAGCAGCCATTCGGACAGGTTAAACACAGATACGCAGTATTTT	CASSHSDRLNTDTQYF
-	TRBJ1-2	-	TRBV11-3	TGTGCCAGCAGCTTGGGCGCGCTAATGGCTTACACCTTC	CASSLGALMAYTF
-	TRBJ1-1	-	TRBV4-3	TGCGCCAGCAGCCAAGATCCGGGACTGACGAACACTGAAGCTTTCTTT	CASSQDPGLTNTEAFF
-	TRBJ1-2	-	TRBV14	TGTGCCAGCAGCCAATATACCGACCACAGGGTCGTGAGGGGCTACACCTTC	CASSQYTDHRVVRGYTF
TRBD1	TRBJ1-5	-	TRBV5-5	TGTGCCAGCAGCTTGGACAGGGGAGGCCAGCCCCAGCATTTT	CASSLDRGGQPQHF
-	TRBJ2-1	-	TRBV11-2	TGTGCCAGCAGCTTAGCATACGGCGGAGATCTTAATGAGCAGTTCTTC	CASSLAYGGDLNEQFF
TRBD2	TRBJ2-2	once	TRBV4-1	TGCGCCAGCAGCCAAGACAGACTAGCAGGCTCGGGGGAGCTGTTTTTT	CASSQDRLAGSGELFF
-	TRBJ2-1	-	TRBV20-1	TGCAGTGCTGGTAGAGTCCATGAGCAGTTCTTC	CSAGRVHEQFF
TRBD2	TRBJ2-3	-	TRBV5-1	TGCGCCAGCAGATCTAGCGGGGGTGCAGATACGCAGTATTTT	CASRSSGGADTQYF
-	TRBJ2-7	few	TRBV27	TGTGCCAGCAGTCTAACGACGGCGGCGAGCTCCTACGAGCAGTACTTC	CASSLTTAASSYEQYF
-	TRBJ2-1	-	TRBV19	TGTGCCAGTAGTATAGCGGGAGTAGTGTGGTCCTACAATGAGCAGTTCTTC	CASSIAGVVWSYNEQFF
TRBD1	TRBJ1-3	few	TRBV5-5	TGTGCCAGCAGCTTGGAGGGACAGATCGGAAACACCATATATTTT	CASSLEGQIGNTIYF
TRBD1	TRBJ1-2	-	TRBV5-6	TGTGCCAGCAGCTCGAGAGAGGACAGGAGGGCCCTTGGTGGCTACACCTTC	CASSSREDRRALGGYTF
TRBD2	TRBJ2-1	-	TRBV5-5	TGTGCCAGCAGCTTGACCCGGACTAGTCCTATTTACAATGAGCAGTTCTTC	CASSLTRTSPIYNEQFF
-	TRBJ1-5	once	TRBV7-2	TGTGCCAGCAGGCCAGGAGGCAGCAATCAGCCCCAGCATTTT	CASRPGGSNQPQHF
TRBD1	TRBJ2-1	-	TRBV29-1	TGCAGCGTTCAACAGGGGGCCAATGAGCAGTTCTTC	CSVQQGANEQFF
-	TRBJ1-1	once	TRBV5-4	TGTGCCAGCAGCGCTATGACAGGCAACACTGAAGCTTTCTTT	CASSAMTGNTEAFF
TRBD1	TRBJ1-4	-	TRBV4-2	TGTGCCAGCAGCCAGGACAGGGCAACTAATGAAAAACTGTTTTTT	CASSQDRATNEKLFF
-	TRBJ2-4	-	TRBV4-3	TGCGCCAGCAGCCAAGCAGGGTTGAATGACAGTCAGTACTTC	CASSQAGLNDSQYF
-	TRBJ1-2	-	TRBV28	TGTGCCAGCACTAACCGGGGGGGAAACGGCTACACCTTC	CASTNRGGNGYTF
-	TRBJ1-5	once	TRBV2	TGTGCCAGCAGTGAATTTGGGCGTCATAGCAATCAGCCCCAGCATTTT	CASSEFGRHSNQPQHF
-	TRBJ1-1	-	TRBV5-1	TGCGCCAGCAGCTTACTGGGGCCGGGGAACACTGAAGCTTTCTTT	CASSLLGPGNTEAFF
-	TRBJ1-4	few	TRBV30	TGTGCCTGGAGTCACCGCGAGCTACTTATAGAAAAACTGTTTTTT	CAWSHRELLIEKLFF
-	TRBJ2-1	-	TRBV7-6	TGTGCCAGCAGCTTAGCTAGGAGTCTTGAGCAGTTCTTC	CASSLARSLEQFF
TRBD1	TRBJ1-6	-	TRBV18	TGTGCCAGCTCAGCACCCCCTACAGGGGGTAATTCACCCCTCCACTTT	CASSAPPTGGNSPLHF
TRBD2	TRBJ2-3	-	TRBV6-5	TGTGCCAGCAGTTCAACAGCGGGAAGGGGCACAGATACGCAGTATTTT	CASSSTAGRGTDTQYF
TRBD1	TRBJ1-5	-	TRBV28	TGTGCCAGCACCCTAGACAGGACAGGGAGCCTCAATCAGCCCCAGCATTTT	CASTLDRTGSLNQPQHF
TRBD2	TRBJ2-7	-	TRBV9	TGTGCCAGCAGCGTAGTGGGGGGGACCGAGCAGTACTTC	CASSVVGGTEQYF
TRBD2	TRBJ2-3	-	TRBV19	TGTGCCAGTAGCCGGGGGGGGCGGGGCGCCACAGATACGCAGTATTTT	CASSRGGRGATDTQYF
-	TRBJ2-1	few	TRBV7-9	TGTGCCAGCAGGCCACTAGCAAGTAGGGGAAATGAGCAGTTCTTC	CASRPLASRGNEQFF
TRBD1	TRBJ2-1	-	TRBV7-2	TGTGCCAGCAGCCCACAGGGGTTCTCTGAGCAGTTCTTC	CASSPQGFSEQFF
-	TRBJ2-5	-	TRBV19	TGTGCCAGCATAAAACACAAAGAGACCCAGTACTTC	CASIKHKETQYF
-	TRBJ1-2	few	TRBV7-6	TGTGCCAGCAGCTTAATGGCCAGGGGAGAAAACTATGGCTACACCTTC	CASSLMARGENYGYTF
-	TRBJ2-3	-	TRBV2	TGTGCCAGCAGTGACACTAGAACAGATACGCAGTATTTT	CASSDTRTDTQYF
TRBD1	TRBJ2-5	-	TRBV6-5	TGTGCCAGCAGTTATGGGCAGGGGGTCCCAGAGACCCAGTACTTC	CASSYGQGVPETQYF
TRBD1	TRBJ1-2	-	TRBV27	TGTGCCAGCAGTACGGACAGGGGGGGATACTATGGCTACACCTTC	CASSTDRGGYYGYTF
TRBD1	TRBJ2-7	-	TRBV28	TGTGCCAGCAGTTCCCTGGGGACAGGGGGGGACGAGCAGTACTTC	CASSSLGTGGDEQYF
TRBD1	TRBJ1-2	-	TRBV4-1	TGCGCCAGCAGCACAACAGGGGGCGATGGCTACACCTTC	CASSTTGGDGYTF
-	TRBJ1-6	-	TRBV25-1	TGTGCCAGCAGTGAACAGTATAATTCACCCCTCCACTTT	CASSEQYNSPLHF
-	TRBJ2-7	-	TRBV6-1	TGTGCCAGCAGTGAAGGTTCCGGTGTTTACGAGCAGTACTTC	CASSEGSGVYEQYF
TRBD2	TRBJ2-1	-	TRBV5-1	TGCGCCAGCAGCTTTGTAGCGGGGGGCAATGAGCAGTTCTTC	CASSFVAGGNEQFF
-	TRBJ2-1	-	TRBV2	TGTGCCAGCAGTTTCGCGGGTGAGCAGTTCTTC	CASSFAGEQFF